A selection of T cell receptor beta chains follows, all from one sample in a study of T cell responses to AZD1222 COVID-19 vaccine. Data came from immunoSEQ multiplex PCR; TCRdb stores just in-frame clones and leaves some out. The repertoire has about 120,000 clones, roughly 87% of them found once; the top ten carry just under 10%. Specimen: peripheral blood, collected on day 0 of AZD1222 vaccination. All receptors come from an adult in good health. Both conserved end residues are part of each CDR3. D genes are given only for firm matches. Rows give clone size only sometimes, using once, few, many, or a class for an expanded clone.

TRBD2,TRBJ2-3,NA,TRBV27,TGTGCCAGCAGCTCCGAGGGACTAGCGGGGACCAGCACAGATACGCAGTATTTT,CASSSEGLAGTSTDTQYF
NA,TRBJ2-7,NA,TRBV12-3/TRBV12-4,TGTGCCAGCAGTTTAGACGTCTCCTACGAGCAGTACTTC,CASSLDVSYEQYF
TRBD2,TRBJ2-7,once,TRBV10-1,TGCGCCAGCAGTGAGTCGAAAGGCACTAGCGGGAGATTCTACGAGCAGTACTTC,CASSESKGTSGRFYEQYF
NA,TRBJ1-1,once,TRBV28,TGTGCCAGCACCCCTCCGATAGGCGCTGAAGCTTTCTTT,CASTPPIGAEAFF
TRBD2,TRBJ2-1,NA,TRBV4-1,TGCGCCAGCAGCCGCCGACTAGCGGGCTACAATGAGCAGTTCTTC,CASSRRLAGYNEQFF
NA,TRBJ1-6,NA,TRBV30,TGTGCCTGGAGTGTAACAAGTTCCAATTCACCCCTCCACTTT,CAWSVTSSNSPLHF
TRBD1,TRBJ1-5,NA,TRBV5-1,TGCGCCAGCAGCTTGGGGGACAGGTCAAATCAGCCCCAGCATTTT,CASSLGDRSNQPQHF
TRBD2,TRBJ2-7,NA,TRBV4-1,TGCGCCAGCAGCCGGGGCCGTAGGGCTAGCGGAATTTACGAGCAGTACTTC,CASSRGRRASGIYEQYF
NA,TRBJ1-2,NA,TRBV3-1/TRBV3-2,TGTGCCAGCAGCCGCATCCTCGGGACAACTAACTATGGCTACACCTTC,CASSRILGTTNYGYTF
TRBD2,TRBJ2-7,NA,TRBV29-1,TGCAGCGTTGCAAGAGCGGGAGCCTACGAGCAGTACTTC,CSVARAGAYEQYF
NA,TRBJ1-5,NA,TRBV6-4,TGTGCCAGCAGTCATGGCGAGAGCAATCAGCCCCAGCATTTT,CASSHGESNQPQHF
NA,TRBJ2-7,NA,TRBV2,TGTGCCAGCAGTGAAGCGCTTAGTCTAGCCCACGAGCAGTACTTC,CASSEALSLAHEQYF
NA,TRBJ1-1,NA,TRBV5-1,TGCGCCAGCAGCAGATCAGAGAACACTGAAGCTTTCTTT,CASSRSENTEAFF
TRBD1,TRBJ2-1,once,TRBV5-1,TGCGCCAGCAGCCCAGGTGGCCAGGGGGCTGGTGAGCAGTTCTTC,CASSPGGQGAGEQFF
NA,TRBJ2-5,NA,TRBV6-5,TGTGCCAGCAGTTACTCGTTTAGACAGCCCCAAGAGACCCAGTACTTC,CASSYSFRQPQETQYF
TRBD2,TRBJ2-1,NA,TRBV7-9,TGTGCCAGCAGCTTATCGCTAGCGGGGTCCTACAATGAGCAGTTCTTC,CASSLSLAGSYNEQFF
NA,TRBJ1-5,NA,TRBV28,TGTGCCAGCAGTTTGAGGTTGGGCAATCAGCCCCAGCATTTT,CASSLRLGNQPQHF
TRBD1,TRBJ1-6,NA,TRBV3-1/TRBV3-2,TGTGCCAGCAGCCACCGGGACAGGGCGTATTCACCCCTCCACTTT,CASSHRDRAYSPLHF
TRBD2,TRBJ2-3,NA,TRBV7-9,TGTGCCAGCAGCTTGAGCGGGAACGGAGATACGCAGTATTTT,CASSLSGNGDTQYF
NA,TRBJ2-7,NA,TRBV27,TGTGCCAGCAGTTTGGGAGGAACCTACGAGCAGTACTTC,CASSLGGTYEQYF
TRBD1,TRBJ2-1,NA,TRBV10-3,TGTGCCATCAGTGAGGCCGACAGGGGGTCCTACAATGAGCAGTTCTTC,CAISEADRGSYNEQFF
TRBD1,TRBJ2-7,NA,TRBV6-5,TGTGCCAGCGGGACAGGGGAGACCTACGAGCAGTACTTC,CASGTGETYEQYF
NA,TRBJ1-1,NA,TRBV5-8,TGTGCCAGCAGCTTGGGGCCAGGGGCGACTGAAGCTTTCTTT,CASSLGPGATEAFF
TRBD1,TRBJ2-7,NA,TRBV4-2,TGTGCCAGCAGCCAAGGACAGGGCTTAAGTGACGAGCAGTACTTC,CASSQGQGLSDEQYF
TRBD2,TRBJ2-7,NA,TRBV19,TGTGCCAGTAGTTTCGCTAGCGGGAGATACGAGCAGTACTTC,CASSFASGRYEQYF
NA,TRBJ2-7,NA,TRBV4-1,TGCGCCAGCAGCCAAGGGTTTCAGGGGAGCGAGCAGTACTTC,CASSQGFQGSEQYF
NA,TRBJ2-1,NA,TRBV3-1/TRBV3-2,TGTGCCAGCAGCCTCCCCTCCTACACGGAAGGGGTGGATGAGCAGTTCTTC,CASSLPSYTEGVDEQFF
NA,TRBJ1-2,NA,TRBV29-1,TGCAGCGTTGAAGATGGCTATGGCTACACCTTC,CSVEDGYGYTF
TRBD2,TRBJ2-2,NA,TRBV15,TGTGCCACCAGCAGAGAGCACGCCGGGACTAGTTTGATCGGGGAGCTGTTTTTT,CATSREHAGTSLIGELFF
NA,TRBJ2-2,once,TRBV11-3,TGTGCCAGCAGCTTAGGAGGGGTGGACACCGGGGAGCTGTTTTTT,CASSLGGVDTGELFF
NA,TRBJ2-7,NA,TRBV19,TGTGCCAGTAGTACCTCAAGGACAACCTACGAGCAGTACTTC,CASSTSRTTYEQYF
TRBD2,TRBJ2-7,NA,TRBV12-3/TRBV12-4,TGTGCCAGCAACGGGGGAGGGGACGAGCAGTACTTC,CASNGGGDEQYF